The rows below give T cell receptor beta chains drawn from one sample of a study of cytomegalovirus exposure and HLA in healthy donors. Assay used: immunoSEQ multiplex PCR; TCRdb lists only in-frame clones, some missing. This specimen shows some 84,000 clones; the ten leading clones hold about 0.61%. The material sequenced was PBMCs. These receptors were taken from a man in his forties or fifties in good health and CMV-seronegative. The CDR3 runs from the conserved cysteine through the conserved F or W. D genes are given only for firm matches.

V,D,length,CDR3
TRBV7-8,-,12,CASSFGQHGQYF
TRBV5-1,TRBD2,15,CASSGGGSSYNEQFF
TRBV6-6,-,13,CASSQIGGSPLHF
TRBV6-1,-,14,CASTSGSSTDTQYF
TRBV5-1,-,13,CASSAGQGTEAFF
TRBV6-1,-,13,CASGRVTNEKLFF
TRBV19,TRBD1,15,CASSITGVNAGELFF
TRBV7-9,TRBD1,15,CASSLEGGAKDGYTF
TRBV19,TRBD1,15,CASSTRTGGQYGYTF
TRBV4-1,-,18,CASSQGWARGNSGNTIYF
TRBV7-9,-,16,CASSLESPRSNTEAFF
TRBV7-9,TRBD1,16,CASSLALRDRPYEQYF
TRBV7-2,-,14,CASSLVSGGNEQFF
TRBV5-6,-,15,CASSSLGRQGNTIYF
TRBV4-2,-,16,CASSQDQGFSNQPQHF
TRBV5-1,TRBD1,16,CASSESPGTGHNEQFF
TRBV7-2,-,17,CASSQSSRGRTLETQYF
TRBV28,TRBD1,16,CASRIGGQGASYEQYF
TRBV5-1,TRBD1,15,CASSFRQGINEKLFF
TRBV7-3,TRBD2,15,CASSALAGASYEQYF
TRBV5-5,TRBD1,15,CASSLGTGVNQPQHF
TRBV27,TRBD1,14,CASRRPGQAYEQYF
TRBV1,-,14,CTSSPGGGAGELFF
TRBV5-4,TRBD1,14,CATSRQGSNQPQHF
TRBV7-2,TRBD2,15,CASTSRGGPSYEQYF
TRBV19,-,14,CASSMRAWVTEAFF
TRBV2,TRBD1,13,CASNTLQGLEQSF
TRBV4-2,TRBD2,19,CASSQDRTSGGSWVYEQYF
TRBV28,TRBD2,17,CASSDPRTSGAKETQYF
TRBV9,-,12,CASSGQSYGYTF
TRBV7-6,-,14,CASSVEDSGAGAFF
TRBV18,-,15,CASSPPSRGSTEAFF
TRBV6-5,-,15,CASSYVPPGDNEQFF
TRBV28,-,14,CASSSHQANSPLHF
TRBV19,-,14,CASTLLARDYGYTF